The 5 T cell receptor beta chains reported below all come from one sample, sequenced in a study of blood T cell repertoires in COVID-19. TCRdb keeps only in-frame clones here, not all; method: immunoSEQ multiplex PCR. The table shows around 190,000 clones, with roughly 80% occurring only once. The material sequenced was peripheral blood. These receptors came from a woman aged 40 to 50 with COVID-19, enrolled during active disease.

The chain recombines TRBV7-2 with TRBJ2-3; D possibly corresponds to TRBD1 (5 bases). The CDR3 is made up of 15 amino acids. The germline gives CDR1 SGHTA, CDR2 FQGNSA. Trimming removed 6 bases at V and 4 bases at J, with 17 bases between. The CDR3 here is CASRYRLRDSDTQYF. The CDR3 DNA reads TGTGCCAGCAGATACCGACTCAGGGATTCAGATACGCAGTATTTT.

This chain uses TRBV27 with TRBJ1-1; D possibly corresponds to TRBD1 (6 bases). V lost 3 bases and J lost 2, with 13 bases in between. This CDR3 comprises 15 residues. CDR1 MNHEY and CDR2 SMNVEV come from the germline V gene (reference sequence). In DNA, the CDR3 is TGTGCCAGCAGTTTCCAGGCACAGGGAAACACTGAAGCTTTCTTT. Residues: CASSFQAQGNTEAFF.

The chain uses TRBV4-1 and TRBJ2-6, with 7 bases matching TRBD1. V gave up 3 bases and J gave up 0 bases; unmatched junction bases: 5. Germline values: CDR1 MGHRA, CDR2 YSYEKL. This CDR3 contains 17 residues. Here the CDR3 reads CASSHTGTASGANVLTF. Here the CDR3 DNA reads TGCGCCAGCAGCCACACCGGGACAGCCTCTGGGGCCAACGTCCTGACTTTC.

J is TRBJ2-3 and V is TRBV4-1; 9 bases align to TRBD2. The CDR3 is 14 amino acids. Trimming removed 3 bases from V and 6 bases from J; junction bases left unmatched: 4. Germline CDR1 reads MGHRA; CDR2 reads YSYEKL. The CDR3 loop is CASSQLAGPDTQYF. In DNA, the CDR3 is TGCGCCAGCAGCCAGCTAGCGGGGCCCGATACGCAGTATTTT.

This chain links TRBV2 with TRBJ1-5, with a weak D call TRBD1 (6 bases). Germline loops: CDR1 SNHLY, CDR2 FYNNEI. The CDR3 has 15 amino acids. Trimming stripped 4 bases from V and 1 base from J, with 11 bases between. DNA of the CDR3: TGTGCCAGCAGTGCACAGGGACAAAGCAATCAGCCCCAGCATTTT. Its translation: CASSAQGQSNQPQHF.